The 21 T cell receptor beta chains reported below all come from one sample, sequenced in a study of shared clonotypes between healthy human individuals. Data came from immunoSEQ multiplex PCR; TCRdb stores just in-frame clones and leaves some out. The table records 400,000 to 500,000 clones, around 79% of them present only once. The sample consisted of PBMCs. These receptors came from a woman in her thirties or forties in good health. Some clones in this sample may be carry-over from other donors' samples.

This clone occurred a few times. This chain uses TRBV6-5 with TRBJ2-1; D remains unclear. The CDR3 length is 13 residues. V lost 5 bases to trimming and J lost 3 bases, with 8 bases between them. Germline loops: CDR1 MNHEY, CDR2 SVGAGI. This chain's CDR3 is CASSSRIYNEQFF. CDR3 in DNA: TGTGCCAGCAGTAGCAGAATCTACAATGAGCAGTTCTTC.

This clone was counted many times. This sequence joins TRBV6-1 and TRBJ1-5; no definite D call. Per germline, CDR1 MNHNS and CDR2 SASEGT. The CDR3 sequence is 16 residues long. The ends were cut back, 3 bases at V and 2 bases at J, with 14 bases in the middle. In DNA, the CDR3 is TGTGCCAGCAGTGAGCTGTTAGGGTCCGGCAATCAGCCCCAGCATTTT. Protein product: CASSELLGSGNQPQHF.

The rearrangement links TRBV7-8 to TRBJ2-3, with TRBD2 matching 7 bases. The CDR3 contains 15 residues. The V gene's germline CDR1 is SGHVS and CDR2 FQNEAQ. V was clipped by 0 bases and J by 2 bases; unmatched bases: 2. For the CDR3, the DNA is TGTGCCAGCAGCTTAGCCCTAGCGGCCACAGATACGCAGTATTTT. As protein: CASSLALAATDTQYF.

The gene calls are TRBV28 and TRBJ1-1, with D tentatively TRBD1 (5 bases). V lost 3 bases, J lost 0 bases, and 14 bases lay in between. CDR1 and CDR2 (germline): MDHEN, SYDVKM. The CDR3 sequence is 16 residues long. CDR3 DNA: TGTGCCAGCAGTTTGACCCTGACAGAGATGAACACTGAAGCTTTCTTT. Amino acid sequence: CASSLTLTEMNTEAFF.

The chain employs TRBV30 and TRBJ2-2; D remains unclear. The length of the CDR3 is 15 residues. Germline V lookup: CDR1 GTSNPN, CDR2 SVGIG (reference sequence). Trimming took off 0 bases at V and 0 bases at J, with 8 bases between the two ends. CDR3 protein: CAWSVLDANTGELFF. In nucleotides, the CDR3 is TGTGCCTGGAGTGTTCTGGACGCGAACACCGGGGAGCTGTTTTTT.

The genes are TRBV28 and TRBJ2-3; 8 positions match TRBD2. The CDR3 covers 15 residues. The germline V gene encodes CDR1 MDHEN and CDR2 SYDVKM. V lost 2 bases to trimming and J lost 3 bases; unmatched junction nucleotides: 4. The CDR3 loop is CASSLRRLATDTQYF. In DNA, the CDR3 is TGTGCCAGCAGTTTACGAAGACTAGCGACAGATACGCAGTATTTT.

V gene TRBV5-5 combines with J gene TRBJ2-5; D is undetermined. V dropped 4 bases and J dropped 2 bases, with 15 bases sitting between them. Germline values: CDR1 SGHKS, CDR2 YYEKEE (reference sequence). The CDR3 runs to 15 residues. This CDR3 reads CASSRPDTVQETQYF. As DNA, the CDR3 is TGTGCCAGCAGCCGCCCAGATACGGTACAAGAGACCCAGTACTTC.

In its sample, this clone was seen a few times. This chain uses TRBV7-3 with TRBJ2-1; TRBD2 is a possible D gene (5 bases). There are 15 residues in the CDR3. Looked up from germline, CDR1 is SGHTA and CDR2 is FQGTGA. Trimming removed 5 bases from V and 2 bases from J, with 13 bases in between. The DNA for the CDR3 is TGTGCCAGCAGCCCACGGGGAGCCACCTACAATGAGCAGTTCTTC. This encodes CASSPRGATYNEQFF.

This chain joins TRBV28 and TRBJ1-5; D gene uncertain. The CDR3 covers 15 residues. Germline-derived CDR1 and CDR2 are MDHEN and SYDVKM. Trimming shortened V by 4 bases and J by 4 bases, and 14 bases separated the two germline ends. CDR3 region: CASSSLELGNQPQHF. CDR3 DNA sequence: TGTGCCAGCAGTTCCCTGGAGCTTGGGAATCAGCCCCAGCATTTT.

V gene TRBV28 combines with J gene TRBJ2-7; the match to TRBD1 covers 8 bases. The CDR3 extends over 15 amino acids. Germline trimming cut 3 bases from V and 5 bases from J; bases unmatched to any gene: 9. Germline CDR1 and CDR2: MDHEN and SYDVKM. The CDR3 nucleotides are TGTGCCAGCAGTTTCATCTGGACAGGGCTCCACGAGCAGTACTTC. Encoded protein: CASSFIWTGLHEQYF.

This chain connects TRBV29-1 to TRBJ1-2; 7 positions agree with TRBD1. The CDR3 totals 16 residues. The V gene's germline CDR1 is SQVTM and CDR2 ANQGSEA. V was pared by 5 bases and J by 1 base, with 13 bases of the junction left unmatched. The CDR3 nucleotides read TGCAGCGTTAACCCAGGGGGTGACACCTTTAACTATGGCTACACCTTC. It is translated as CSVNPGGDTFNYGYTF.

This clone occurred a few times. This rearrangement joins TRBV11-3 to TRBJ2-5, with D perhaps TRBD2 (6 bases). With 5 bases removed from V and 3 bases from J, the gap between germline ends came to 16 bases. Germline-derived CDR1 and CDR2 are SGHNT and YENEEA. The CDR3 length is 15 residues. This CDR3 reads CASSRLGWGEETQYF. CDR3 sequence (DNA): TGTGCCAGCAGCAGGCTAGGCTGGGGGGAAGAGACCCAGTACTTC.

The chain is built from TRBV7-8 and TRBJ1-2; 8 positions match TRBD1. CDR1 is SGHVS and CDR2 is FQNEAQ in the germline V gene. The CDR3 extends over 16 amino acids. V was pared by 1 base and J by 6 bases, with 10 bases of the junction left unmatched. The CDR3 DNA follows: TGTGCCAGCAGCTTAGAAGGGACAGGCCCTGAGGATGGCTACACCTTC. Its protein product is CASSLEGTGPEDGYTF.

The rearrangement links TRBV10-3 to TRBJ1-6, with D possibly TRBD1 on 5 matching bases. The germline gives CDR1 ENHRY, CDR2 SYGVKD. The CDR3 loop spans 14 amino acids. Deletions cut 6 bases from V and 5 bases from J, with 11 bases between. CDR3 residues: CAIRRGRDNSPLHF. The CDR3 coding sequence is TGTGCCATCAGACGGGGGAGGGATAATTCACCCCTCCACTTT.

A single count supports this clone. The V and J genes are TRBV9 and TRBJ1-1; 10 bases map to TRBD1. V was clipped by 3 bases and J by 1 base; unmatched bases: 3. Germline CDR1 reads SGDLS; CDR2 reads YYNGEE. This CDR3 spans 15 amino acids. The CDR3 sequence is CASSAGQGRNTEAFF. Here the CDR3 DNA reads TGTGCCAGCAGCGCGGGACAGGGGAGGAACACTGAAGCTTTCTTT.

This rearrangement joins TRBV6-1 to TRBJ2-7; 7 bases agree with TRBD2. V lost 3 bases, J lost 3 bases, and 11 bases stayed unmatched. The CDR3 is 16 amino acids. Germline V gives CDR1 MNHNS, CDR2 SASEGT. CDR3 region: CASSDLRGTKIYEQYF. CDR3 DNA: TGTGCCAGCAGTGACCTTCGTGGGACTAAGATCTACGAGCAGTACTTC.

V and J are TRBV2 and TRBJ2-1; D is uncertain. Trimming removed 2 bases from V and 6 bases from J, with 11 bases in between. CDR1 SNHLY and CDR2 FYNNEI come from the germline V gene. This CDR3 region has 14 residues. The CDR3 sequence is CASSERLVPNEQFF. In DNA, the CDR3 is TGTGCCAGCAGTGAACGGCTAGTCCCCAATGAGCAGTTCTTC.

J is TRBJ1-5 and V is TRBV4-2; D remains unclear. The CDR3 length is 15 residues. Germline V gives CDR1 LGHNA, CDR2 YNFKEQ. V was trimmed by 1 base and J by 6 bases, leaving 13 bases between them. The CDR3 spells CASSQGGLSSQPQHF. DNA for the CDR3: TGTGCCAGCAGCCAAGGGGGTCTTTCTTCTCAGCCCCAGCATTTT.

The chain links TRBV6-6 to TRBJ1-1, with 7 bases identical to TRBD1. Per the germline V gene, CDR1 is MNHNY and CDR2 is SVGAGI (reference sequence). Germline trimming cut 4 bases from V and 5 bases from J; bases unmatched to any gene: 7. CDR3 length: 14 amino acids. CDR3 protein: CASSSTGRGTEAFF. The CDR3 DNA follows: TGTGCCAGCAGTTCGACAGGGCGGGGAACTGAAGCTTTCTTT.

The gene calls are TRBV12-1 and TRBJ2-7; TRBD2 is the table's D call and was not checked against the DNA. TRBV12-1 is tagged as a pseudogene. The CDR3 runs 17 residues. The CDR3 sequence is CASSFVGERTTDYEQYF. The DNA for the CDR3 is TGTGCCAGCAGCTTTGTCGGGGAGAGGACCACAGACTACGAGCAGTACTTC.

The chain links TRBV28 to TRBJ2-5; D is tentatively TRBD1 or TRBD2 (6 bases each). V was trimmed by 7 bases and J by 2 bases, leaving 17 bases between them. CDR3 length: 15 amino acids. The germline gives CDR1 MDHEN, CDR2 SYDVKM. The CDR3 DNA reads as TGTGCCAGCAAGCCGGAGGGGGAGATACAAGAGACCCAGTACTTC. Residues: CASKPEGEIQETQYF.